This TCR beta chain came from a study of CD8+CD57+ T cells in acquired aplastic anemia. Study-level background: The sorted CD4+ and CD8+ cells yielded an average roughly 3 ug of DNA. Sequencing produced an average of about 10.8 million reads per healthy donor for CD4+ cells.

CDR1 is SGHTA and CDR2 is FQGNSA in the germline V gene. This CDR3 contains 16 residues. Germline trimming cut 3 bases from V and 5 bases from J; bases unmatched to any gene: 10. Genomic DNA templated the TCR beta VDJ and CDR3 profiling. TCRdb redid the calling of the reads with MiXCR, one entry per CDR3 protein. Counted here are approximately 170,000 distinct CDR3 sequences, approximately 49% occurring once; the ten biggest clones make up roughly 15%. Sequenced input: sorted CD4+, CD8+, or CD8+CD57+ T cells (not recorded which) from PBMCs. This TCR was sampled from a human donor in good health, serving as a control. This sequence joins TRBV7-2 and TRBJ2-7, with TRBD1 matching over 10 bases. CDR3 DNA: TGTGCCAGCAGCTTCAGATCCGGGACAGGGGATAACGAGCAGTACTTC. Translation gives CASSFRSGTGDNEQYF. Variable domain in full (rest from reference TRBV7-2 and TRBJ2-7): GAGVSQSPSNKVTEKGKDVELRCDPISGHTALYWYRQSLGQGLEFLIYFQGNSAPDKSGLPSDRFSAERTGGSVSTLTIQRTQQEDSAVYLCASSFRSGTGDNEQYFGPGTRLTVT.